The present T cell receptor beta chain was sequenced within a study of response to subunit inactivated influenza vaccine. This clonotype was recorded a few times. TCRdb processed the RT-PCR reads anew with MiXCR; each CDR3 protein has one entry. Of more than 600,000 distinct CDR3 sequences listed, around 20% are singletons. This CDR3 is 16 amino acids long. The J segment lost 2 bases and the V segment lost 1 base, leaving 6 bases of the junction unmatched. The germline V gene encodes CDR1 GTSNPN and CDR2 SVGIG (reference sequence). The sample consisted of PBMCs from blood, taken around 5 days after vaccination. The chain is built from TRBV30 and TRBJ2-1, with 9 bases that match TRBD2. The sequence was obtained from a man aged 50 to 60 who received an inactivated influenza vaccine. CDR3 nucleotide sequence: TGTGCCTGGAGTGACCTAGCGGGAAACACCTACAATGAGCAGTTCTTC. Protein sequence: CAWSDLAGNTYNEQFF. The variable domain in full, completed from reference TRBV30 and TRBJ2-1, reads SQTIHQWPATLVQPVGSPLSLECTVEGTSNPNLYWYRQAAGRGLQLLFYSVGIGQISSEVPQNLSASRPQDRQFILSSKKLLLSDSGFYLCAWSDLAGNTYNEQFFGPGTRLTVL.